Listed here are 28 T cell receptor beta chains from one sample, sequenced in a study of blood T cell repertoires in COVID-19. Sequencing was performed with immunoSEQ multiplex PCR; in TCRdb, only in-frame clones are kept and a portion is missing. The sample holds over 110,000 clones, under 90% seen once. Sequences were obtained from PBMCs or T cells enriched from blood (not recorded which). Source of these receptors: a man between 50 and 59 years old in a cohort exposed to, infected with or recovered from COVID-19 (not recorded which).

The chain recombines TRBV9 with TRBJ2-1, with 7 bases matching TRBD2. This CDR3 is 16 amino acids long. V was pared by 4 bases and J by 1 base, with 8 bases of the junction left unmatched. Germline CDR1 SGDLS, CDR2 YYNGEE. The CDR3 sequence: CASSSYGLVSYNEQFF. The DNA of the CDR3 is TGTGCCAGCAGCTCGTACGGACTAGTATCCTACAATGAGCAGTTCTTC.

A note on this clone: This specimen includes other DNA sequences encoding the same CDR3. The chain recombines TRBV28 with TRBJ1-2, with 7 bases matching TRBD1. The ends lost 6 bases at V and 5 bases at J; junction bases unmatched: 9. The length of the CDR3 is 14 residues. CDR1 is MDHEN and CDR2 is SYDVKM in the germline V gene. CDR3 in DNA: TGTGCCAGCAGAAGACAGGGCCGTAATTATGGCTACACCTTC. This encodes CASRRQGRNYGYTF.

This clone was observed a few times. CDR3 sequence reads: CASSLQRFNTDTQYF. CDR3 nucleotide sequence: TGTGCCAGCAGCTTACAGAGGTTTAACACAGATACGCAGTATTTT. This chain links TRBV7-6 with TRBJ2-3; unclear D gene. Germline V gene lookup returns CDR1 SGHVS and CDR2 FNYEAQ. This CDR3 has 15 amino acids. Trimming shortened V by 2 bases and J by 2 bases, and 11 bases separated the two germline ends.

V and J are TRBV2 and TRBJ2-7; no clear D. Between the trimmed V and J ends, which lost 0 bases and 2 bases, there was a span of 11 bases. Germline lookup yields CDR1 SNHLY and CDR2 FYNNEI. The CDR3 has 15 residues. CDR3 region: CASSEAGRFPYEQYF. The CDR3 DNA reads as TGTGCCAGCAGTGAAGCCGGCAGGTTCCCCTACGAGCAGTACTTC.

The chain couples TRBV6-2 or TRBV6-3 to TRBJ2-5, with 11 bases aligning to TRBD2. The CDR3 sequence is 17 residues long. V dropped 6 bases and J dropped 5; count of bases not matched to a gene: 14. CDR1 is MNHEY, CDR2 SVGEGT, per germline. CDR3 bases: TGTGCCAGCAGCCTAACGGGGCTAGCGGGGGGAAGGGAGACCCAGTACTTC. It specifies CASSLTGLAGGRETQYF.

The V call is TRBV9, the J call TRBJ2-1, with a possible D match to TRBD2 (6 bases). The CDR3 length is 15 residues. V lost 3 bases and J lost 4, with 14 bases in between. Germline CDR1 reads SGDLS; CDR2 reads YYNGEE. Here the CDR3 reads CASSADFGSYNEQFF. For the CDR3, the DNA is TGTGCCAGCAGCGCCGACTTCGGGAGTTACAATGAGCAGTTCTTC.

The J gene is TRBJ2-7, the V gene TRBV7-2; 8 nucleotides line up with TRBD2. The V and J ends lost 2 bases and 5 bases, in that order; junction bases with no gene match: 11. This CDR3 has 16 amino acids. Germline V CDR1 and CDR2: SGHTA, FQGNSA. CDR3 coding DNA: TGTGCCAGCAGCTTACGGGCGGGAGGAGCTTTAGACGAGCAGTACTTC. It is translated as CASSLRAGGALDEQYF.

This rearrangement joins TRBV3-1 (or the pseudogene TRBV3-2) to TRBJ2-1; tentatively, D is TRBD1 (5 bases). V dropped 4 bases and J dropped 0 bases, with 10 bases sitting between them. In germline, CDR1 is LGHDT, CDR2 YNNKEL (reference sequence). The CDR3 spans 15 residues. CDR3 DNA: TGTGCCAGCAGCCGTAGGGGTAGCTCCTACAATGAGCAGTTCTTC. Translating it yields CASSRRGSSYNEQFF.

J is TRBJ1-2 and V is TRBV7-9; D ambiguous. CDR1 is SEHNR and CDR2 is FQNEAQ in the germline V gene (reference sequence). The CDR3 is made up of 13 amino acids. Between the trimmed V and J ends, which lost 5 bases and 2 bases, there was a span of 9 bases. CDR3 DNA: TGTGCCAGCAGCAGCCCCGTGAACTATGGCTACACCTTC. Its translation is CASSSPVNYGYTF.

The chain has TRBV3-1 (or the pseudogene TRBV3-2) and TRBJ1-6; D is ambiguous. This CDR3 has 15 amino acids. Per the germline V gene, CDR1 is LGHDT and CDR2 is YNNKEL (reference sequence). The V end lost 1 base, the J end lost 7 bases, and 11 bases lay between the germline ends. For the CDR3, the DNA is TGTGCCAGCAGCCAAGGCGGAAGCGTAAATTCACCCCTCCACTTT. It is translated as CASSQGGSVNSPLHF.

V gene TRBV6-5 combines with J gene TRBJ2-7; D is possibly TRBD1 (6 bases). V was shortened by 6 bases and J by 6 bases, with 18 bases between the two germline ends. The CDR3 is 14 amino acids. CDR1 and CDR2 (germline): MNHEY, SVGAGI. The CDR3 is CASRSLGASIEQYF. The CDR3 nucleotides read TGTGCCAGCAGATCTCTGGGGGCCTCAATCGAGCAGTACTTC.

The CDR3 region is CASSYDRVNYGYTF. The CDR3 bases are TGTGCCAGCAGCTACGACAGGGTAAACTATGGCTACACCTTC. The V call is TRBV7-8, the J call TRBJ1-2, with 7 bases matching TRBD1. With 4 bases clipped from V and 2 bases from J, the junction kept 4 bases outside the gene matches. Germline V gives CDR1 SGHVS, CDR2 FQNEAQ. The CDR3 covers 14 residues.

The V call is TRBV27, the J call TRBJ2-5, with D maybe TRBD1 (6 bases). The CDR3 is 14 amino acids. Deletions cut 4 bases from V and 7 bases from J, with 16 bases between. Germline assignment: CDR1 MNHEY and CDR2 SMNVEV (reference sequence). DNA of the CDR3: TGTGCCAGCAGTTCCCAGGACAGCCGGGGGACCCAGTACTTC. Translating gives CASSSQDSRGTQYF.

This clone was seen a handful of times. J is TRBJ1-1 and V is TRBV7-5; the tabulated D call, TRBD1, remains unverified against the DNA. TRBV7-5 is designated a pseudogene. This CDR3 is 15 amino acids long. The CDR3 reads CARSPGQGGCTEAFF. CDR3 DNA: TGTGCCAGAAGCCCGGGACAGGGCGGCTGCACTGAAGCTTTCTTT.

The chain uses TRBV7-9 and TRBJ2-1; a possible D gene is TRBD2 (6 bases). The CDR3 totals 15 residues. Trimming pared 1 base from V and 4 bases from J, leaving 11 bases between. The germline V gene has CDR1 SEHNR and CDR2 FQNEAQ (reference sequence). In DNA form, the CDR3 reads TGTGCCAGCAGCTTAGGGCGGGGCGAGTACAATGAGCAGTTCTTC. It translates to CASSLGRGEYNEQFF.

This clone has only one observation. V and J are TRBV6-5 and TRBJ1-6; D gene unclear. Per germline, CDR1 MNHEY and CDR2 SVGAGI. With 0 bases removed from V and 4 bases from J, the gap between germline ends came to 10 bases. The CDR3 spans 16 residues. The CDR3 DNA follows: TGTGCCAGCAGTTACTCCCCCTACTCTTATAATTCACCCCTCCACTTT. Protein product: CASSYSPYSYNSPLHF.

This sequence joins TRBV10-3 and TRBJ1-6, with 8 bases fitting TRBD1. V gave up 2 bases and J gave up 10 bases; unmatched junction bases: 1. CDR3 length equals 13 residues. CDR1 and CDR2 (germline): ENHRY, SYGVKD. Here the CDR3 DNA reads TGTGCCATCAGTGAGGGACAGGGATCACCCCTCCACTTT. This sequence encodes CAISEGQGSPLHF.

The genes are TRBV24-1 and TRBJ2-7; maybe TRBD2 (7 bases). From germline, CDR1 is KGHDR and CDR2 SFDVKD. This CDR3 region has 15 residues. V was shortened by 5 bases and J by 2 bases, with 15 bases between the two germline ends. In DNA, the CDR3 is TGTGCCACCAGTGGGTTCCGGGGGGCCACCTACGAGCAGTACTTC. Protein product: CATSGFRGATYEQYF.

The V gene is TRBV4-3, the J gene TRBJ1-4; 7 bases match TRBD1. The CDR3 consists of 15 residues. Per the germline V gene, CDR1 is LGHNA and CDR2 is YSLEER. Germline trimming cut 3 bases from V and 3 bases from J; bases unmatched to any gene: 4. The CDR3 is CASSQQGESNEKLFF. The CDR3 DNA reads as TGCGCCAGCAGCCAGCAGGGGGAATCTAATGAAAAACTGTTTTTT.

The sample holds a few counts of this clone. The chain links TRBV27 to TRBJ1-5, with TRBD1 matching over 9 bases. This CDR3 region has 15 residues. V was clipped by 5 bases and J by 1 base; unmatched bases: 3. Germline V lookup: CDR1 MNHEY, CDR2 SMNVEV (reference sequence). CDR3 in DNA: TGTGCCAGCAGTACGGGACAGGGCAGCAATCAGCCCCAGCATTTT. This gives the protein CASSTGQGSNQPQHF.

The J gene is TRBJ2-2, the V gene TRBV27; D is uncertain. The CDR3 spans 14 residues. Trimming stripped 3 bases from V and 2 bases from J, with 7 bases between. CDR1 is MNHEY and CDR2 is SMNVEV in the germline V gene (reference sequence). The CDR3 reads CASSFLDNTGELFF. DNA of the CDR3: TGTGCCAGCAGTTTTTTAGATAACACCGGGGAGCTGTTTTTT.

This sequence joins TRBV9 and TRBJ1-3; D is uncertain. CDR3 length: 15 residues. Germline-derived CDR1 and CDR2 are SGDLS and YYNGEE. Trimming pared 3 bases from V and 1 base from J, leaving 11 bases between. CDR3 loop: CASSANDLSGNTIYF. CDR3 nucleotide sequence: TGTGCCAGCAGCGCGAACGACTTATCTGGAAACACCATATATTTT.

The chain links TRBV6-1 to TRBJ2-1, with TRBD2 matching over 10 bases. There are 19 residues in the CDR3. Unmatched junction bases numbered 15, after V lost 2 bases and J lost 5 bases. The germline V gene has CDR1 MNHNS and CDR2 SASEGT. The CDR3 loop reads CASSELRTSGPGGDNEQFF. The DNA for the CDR3 is TGTGCCAGCAGTGAACTTAGGACTAGCGGACCCGGCGGGGACAATGAGCAGTTCTTC.

The rearrangement uses TRBV7-9 and TRBJ1-5; no definite D call. Germline CDR1 is SEHNR and CDR2 is FQNEAQ (reference sequence). The V end was cut by 5 bases, the J end by 2 bases, with 10 bases between. The CDR3 spans 14 residues. In nucleotides, the CDR3 is TGTGCCAGCAGCCAAGGCGGGGGCAATCAGCCCCAGCATTTT. Residues: CASSQGGGNQPQHF.

This clone was recorded a few times. The chain couples TRBV30 to TRBJ2-7; a possible D gene is TRBD2 (7 bases). Germline V gene data show CDR1 as GTSNPN and CDR2 as SVGIG (reference sequence). V was clipped by 2 bases and J by 13 bases, with 18 bases between them. The CDR3 loop spans 12 amino acids. The CDR3 sequence: CAWSYGGDTGYF. CDR3 sequence (DNA): TGTGCCTGGAGTTATGGGGGGGACACGGGATACTTC.

This chain uses TRBV9 with TRBJ1-3, with D unresolved. CDR1 and CDR2 (germline): SGDLS, YYNGEE. V lost 0 bases to trimming and J lost 4 bases, with 8 bases between them. This CDR3 region has 14 residues. Written as DNA, the CDR3 is TGTGCCAGCAGCGTAGAACAGTGGGGAAACACCATATATTTT. It is translated as CASSVEQWGNTIYF.

The rearrangement uses TRBV7-9 and TRBJ1-2, with D unresolved. Trimming shortened V by 4 bases and J by 4 bases, and 16 bases separated the two germline ends. CDR1 and CDR2 from the germline V gene are SEHNR and FQNEAQ (reference sequence). The CDR3 contains 15 residues. The CDR3 loop is CASSSGSLRSYGYTF. In DNA, the CDR3 is TGTGCCAGCAGCTCCGGGTCCCTTCGGTCCTATGGCTACACCTTC.

This clone has more than one count but fewer than ten. This chain uses TRBV24-1 with TRBJ1-1, with D possibly TRBD1 on 6 matching bases. The CDR3 runs to 13 residues. CDR1 KGHDR and CDR2 SFDVKD come from the germline V gene. The V gene lost 7 bases and the J gene lost 1 base, with 9 bases spanning the gap. CDR3: CATRPGANTEAFF. The CDR3 DNA is TGTGCCACCAGGCCAGGGGCGAACACTGAAGCTTTCTTT.